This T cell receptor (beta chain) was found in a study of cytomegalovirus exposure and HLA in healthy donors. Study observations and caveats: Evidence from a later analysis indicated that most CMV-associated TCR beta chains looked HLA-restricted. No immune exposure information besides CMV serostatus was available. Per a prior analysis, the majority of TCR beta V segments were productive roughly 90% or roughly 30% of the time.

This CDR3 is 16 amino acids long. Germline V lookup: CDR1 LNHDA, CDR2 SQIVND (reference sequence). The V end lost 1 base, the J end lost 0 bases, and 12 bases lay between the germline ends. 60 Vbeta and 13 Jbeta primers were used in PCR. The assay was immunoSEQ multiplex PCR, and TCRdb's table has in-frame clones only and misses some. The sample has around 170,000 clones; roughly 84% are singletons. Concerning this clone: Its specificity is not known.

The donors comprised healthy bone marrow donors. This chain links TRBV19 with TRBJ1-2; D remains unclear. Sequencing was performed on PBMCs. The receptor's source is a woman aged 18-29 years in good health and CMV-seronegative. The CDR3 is CASSIGRVPANYGYTF. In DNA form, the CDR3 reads TGTGCCAGTAGTATAGGGAGGGTTCCGGCTAACTATGGCTACACCTTC.